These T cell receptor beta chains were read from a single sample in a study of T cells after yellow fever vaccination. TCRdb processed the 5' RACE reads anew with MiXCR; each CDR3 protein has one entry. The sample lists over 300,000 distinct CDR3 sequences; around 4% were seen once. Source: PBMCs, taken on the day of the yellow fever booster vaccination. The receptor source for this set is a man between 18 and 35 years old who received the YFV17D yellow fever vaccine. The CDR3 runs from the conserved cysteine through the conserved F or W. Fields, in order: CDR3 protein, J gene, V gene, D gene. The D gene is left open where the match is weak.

CASSGGQHEQFF	TRBJ2-1	TRBV12-3/TRBV12-4	-
CASSLIADTQYF	TRBJ2-3	TRBV7-9	-
CASSWLKGGSSYNEQFF	TRBJ2-1	TRBV5-6	-
CASSLGQLQGEQYF	TRBJ2-7	TRBV5-1	-
CSVEDLSAHSSYNEQFF	TRBJ2-1	TRBV29-1	-
CARALYEQYF	TRBJ2-7	TRBV27	-
CSAPGSLAGGKETQYF	TRBJ2-5	TRBV20-1	TRBD2
CASSYSPDSRQPQHF	TRBJ1-5	TRBV6-2/TRBV6-3	-
CASSQARHNEQFF	TRBJ2-1	TRBV11-2	-
CASRDQRSLLYGYTF	TRBJ1-2	TRBV12-3/TRBV12-4	-
CASSLVPIGTQYF	TRBJ2-5	TRBV12-3/TRBV12-4	-
CASSIISGQGVEQFF	TRBJ2-1	TRBV11-1	TRBD1
CASGFPRRGGRSNGELFF	TRBJ2-2	TRBV6-2/TRBV6-3	TRBD2
CASSLAGGRRQPQHF	TRBJ1-5	TRBV5-5	-
CASSLSSVQGDLSYEQYF	TRBJ2-7	TRBV5-1	TRBD1
CASSQGLAVYNEQFF	TRBJ2-1	TRBV5-1	TRBD2
CASSQATGAGELFF	TRBJ2-2	TRBV4-1	-
CASSPLIFGGTYEQYF	TRBJ2-7	TRBV12-3/TRBV12-4	TRBD2
CSASGRETQYF	TRBJ2-5	TRBV20-1	-
CSATVGGRDYNEQFF	TRBJ2-1	TRBV20-1	-
CSARDREIWTAEAFF	TRBJ1-1	TRBV20-1	-
CATSDPGQGAETQYF	TRBJ2-5	TRBV24-1	TRBD1
CASSLDTAEAFF	TRBJ1-1	TRBV11-2	-
CASTAGPLVTDTQYF	TRBJ2-3	TRBV12-3/TRBV12-4	-